This TCR beta chain was documented in a study of T cells in tumors after PD-1 blockade. Study summary: Treatment was either pembrolizumab 200 mg every 3 weeks or cemiplimab 350 mg every 2 weeks. Some patients also took daily vismodegib 150 mg during anti-PD-1 treatment.

Study results and caveats: Blood contained about 44% of the tumor's TCR clonotypes.

With regard to this clone: Its antigen is still unknown.

Trimming left V 4 bases short and J 4 bases short, with 17 bases between. CDR1 and CDR2 (germline): SGHDT, YYEEEE. This CDR3 has 16 residues. The method was immunoSEQ multiplex PCR; TCRdb's version includes in-frame clones alone and lacks a portion of them. The profile covers nearly 25,000 clones, with around four fifths appearing a single time and around 12% taken by the ten largest. The rearrangement uses TRBV5-6 and TRBJ2-2; D not resolved. The receptor comes from a human donor with basal cell carcinoma. The material sequenced was PBMCs, taken after anti-PD-1 treatment. CDR3 residues: CASSRRTVVGTGELFF. For the CDR3, the DNA is TGTGCCAGCAGCCGACGGACGGTGGTGGGCACCGGGGAGCTGTTTTTT. Drawing the rest from reference TRBV5-6 and TRBJ2-2, the complete variable domain is DAGVTQSPTHLIKTRGQQVTLRCSPKSGHDTVSWYQQALGQGPQFIFQYYEEEERQRGNFPDRFSGHQFPNYSSELNVNALLLGDSALYLCASSRRTVVGTGELFFGEGSRLTVL.